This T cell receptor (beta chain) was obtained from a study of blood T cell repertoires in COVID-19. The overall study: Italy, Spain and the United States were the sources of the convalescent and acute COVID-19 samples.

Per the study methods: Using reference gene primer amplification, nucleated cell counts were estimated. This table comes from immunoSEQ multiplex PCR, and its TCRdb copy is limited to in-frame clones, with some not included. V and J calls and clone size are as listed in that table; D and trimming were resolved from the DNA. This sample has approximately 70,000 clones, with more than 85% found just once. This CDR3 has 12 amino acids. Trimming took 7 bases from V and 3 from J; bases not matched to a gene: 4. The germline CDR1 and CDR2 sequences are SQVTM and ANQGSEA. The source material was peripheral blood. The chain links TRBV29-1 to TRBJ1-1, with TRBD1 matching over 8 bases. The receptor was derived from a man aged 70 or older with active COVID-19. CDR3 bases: TGCAGCGCCTACAGGGGGGACACTGAAGCTTTCTTT. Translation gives CSAYRGDTEAFF.